The 8 T cell receptor beta chains in this list originate from one sample, sequenced in a study of T-cell memory formation after mild COVID-19. TCRdb ran MiXCR on the 5' RACE reads and lists one entry per CDR3 protein. The top ten clones hold 20% to 25% of a sample with about 430,000 distinct CDR3 sequences, more than 15% of them seen once. Sequencing was performed on PBMCs or a T cell subset sorted from them (not recorded which). All receptors come from a man aged 18 to 35 who had mild COVID-19 (a few samples of this study predate the infection). Cell type and time point are not known.

Ten or more counts support this clonotype. This chain connects TRBV27 to TRBJ1-6, with D hard to call. The CDR3 extends over 13 amino acids. Germline V gene lookup returns CDR1 MNHEY and CDR2 SMNVEV (reference sequence). V lost 6 bases and J 10 bases, leaving 13 bases between the germline ends. The CDR3 region is CASSPQSYSPLHF. CDR3 nucleotides: TGTGCCAGCAGCCCCCAGTCTTACTCACCCCTCCACTTT.

This clonotype was observed a handful of times. This chain joins TRBV20-1 and TRBJ1-2; 7 bases fit TRBD1. This CDR3 is built from 16 residues. V dropped 2 bases and J dropped 4; count of bases not matched to a gene: 13. Germline CDR1 and CDR2: DFQATT and SNEGSKA (reference sequence). CDR3 loop: CSARPQSGGESYGYTF. In DNA form, the CDR3 reads TGCAGTGCTAGACCCCAATCAGGGGGAGAATCCTATGGCTACACCTTC.

The sample holds a few counts of this clonotype. The chain joins TRBV29-1 to TRBJ1-2; D gene ambiguous. Germline CDR1 and CDR2: SQVTM and ANQGSEA. This CDR3 is built from 11 residues. Trimming took off 4 bases at V and 7 bases at J, with 10 bases between the two ends. CDR3: CSVGTGGGYTF. CDR3 bases: TGCAGCGTTGGGACCGGAGGTGGCTACACCTTC.

This clonotype was counted between two and nine times. The genes are TRBV7-9 and TRBJ2-1, with D perhaps being TRBD1 or TRBD2 (5 bases each). Germline CDR1 reads SEHNR; CDR2 reads FQNEAQ (reference sequence). The CDR3 has 16 amino acids. The V end was cut by 5 bases, the J end by 0 bases, with 14 bases between. CDR3 protein: CASSESTGGSYNEQFF. The CDR3 DNA reads as TGTGCCAGCAGCGAATCTACAGGAGGCTCCTACAATGAGCAGTTCTTC. The full variable domain, its missing parts supplied by reference TRBV7-9 and TRBJ2-1, is DTGVSQNPRHKITKRGQNVTFRCDPISEHNRLYWYRQTLGQGPEFLTYFQNEAQLEKSRLLSDRFSAERPKGSFSTLEIQRTEQGDSAMYLCASSESTGGSYNEQFFGPGTRLTVL.

The chain has TRBV7-9 and TRBJ1-1, with a weak D call TRBD1 (6 bases). The CDR3 consists of 14 residues. CDR1 is SEHNR and CDR2 is FQNEAQ in the germline V gene (reference sequence). The ends were cut back, 5 bases at V and 0 bases at J, with 10 bases in the middle. The CDR3 DNA is TGTGCCAGCAGCCCCAGGGACATGAACACTGAAGCTTTCTTT. Protein sequence: CASSPRDMNTEAFF.

This clonotype has just a few counts. This rearrangement joins TRBV4-1 to TRBJ2-7; D not certain. Germline values: CDR1 MGHRA, CDR2 YSYEKL. This CDR3 is built from 15 residues. V was cut by 4 bases and J by 0 bases, with 13 bases left in between. The CDR3, as DNA: TGCGCCAGCAGCCGCCGCCCGGCCGGCTCCTACGAGCAGTACGTC. Residues: CASSRRPAGSYEQYV.

The gene calls are TRBV7-9 and TRBJ2-3, with TRBD1 matching 9 bases. The V gene's germline CDR1 is SEHNR and CDR2 FQNEAQ (reference sequence). The CDR3 runs 15 residues. V was pared by 11 bases and J by 4 bases, with 13 bases of the junction left unmatched. The CDR3 loop reads CAGGSGTGSPDTQYF. The CDR3 DNA reads as TGTGCCGGGGGGTCCGGGACAGGGTCCCCAGATACGCAGTATTTT.

This clonotype has just a few counts. V gene TRBV7-2 combines with J gene TRBJ2-5, with 7 bases that match TRBD2. Germline-derived CDR1 and CDR2 are SGHTA and FQGNSA. The V and J ends lost 2 bases and 1 base, in that order; junction bases with no gene match: 4. CDR3 size: 15 residues. CDR3 in amino acids: CASSLTAGVQETQYF. The DNA for the CDR3 is TGTGCCAGCAGCTTAACCGCGGGGGTCCAAGAGACCCAGTACTTC.